This T cell receptor (beta chain) was retrieved from a study of cytomegalovirus exposure and HLA in healthy donors (dated by TCRdb to about 2017). Turning to the overall study: The roughly 670 repertoires of the first cohort and the 110 or so validation repertoires were produced on the same platform, according to a later analysis. The aim of the study was to test whether cataloging public T cell receptors could identify signatures of past pathogen exposure. Besides the first cohort of 666 subjects, a separate validation cohort made up of roughly 120 different subjects was used. High-throughput TCR immunosequencing, statistical association of individual TCRs with disease status, and machine learning were combined to predict cytomegalovirus infection status. Overall results and qualifications from the work: The classifier was reported to diagnose cytomegalovirus status with high specificity and sensitivity in both the original cohort and the validation cohort. In vitro tests confirmed that a few of the cytomegalovirus-associated TCR beta chains recognize cytomegalovirus antigens. Most TCR sequences were seen in very few donors, while some public TCRs were found in many individuals. It was suggested by the authors that the approach could potentially be generalized to other disease states and immunological phenotypes. A later analysis lacked HLA typing for the validation cohort, so it scored co-occurrence in that cohort across all 120 repertoires. The study listed around 160 TCR beta chains as associated with cytomegalovirus. A later analysis found that TCRs clustered in the first cohort also tended to co-occur in the 120 validation repertoires, with approximately 95% of cluster scores above 0.

Donors formed part of the validation cohort, which comprised fewer than 150 subjects and was distinct from the first cohort of fewer than 750 subjects. Library preparation used the immunoSEQ multiplex PCR assay. The study's own analysis went as follows. A statistical classification framework was built to diagnose cytomegalovirus status from the catalog of TCR beta chain sequences. This is the immuneACCESS table as TCRdb keeps it, with only in-frame sequences that have V and J called. A part of the clones is gone; compared with another copy, unresolved V genes explain less than half, and the rest is unexplained. That table supplies the V and J calls and clone size; D and trimming were determined from the DNA. The sample table records about 190,000 clones; more than 70% of these occur just once. The ten top clones hold roughly 1.6% of the sample. V is pared back by 3 bases and J by 2 bases, with 5 bases lying between the germline termini. The germline V gene provides CDR1 SGHTA and CDR2 FQGNSA. The CDR3 runs 13 residues from the cysteine to the phenylalanine. CDR3 DNA only is kept here, 39 bases in frame from base 1.

About this clone itself: Its antigen has not been determined. The record has no base qualities; no much larger clone is one base away.

Rearrangement joined TRBV7-2 to TRBJ1-5; the D gene cannot be resolved reliably. What was sequenced was PBMCs. The origin of this receptor is a woman aged 18-29 years in good health and CMV-seronegative. This receptor carries the CDR3 CASSFSGNQPQHF. The DNA sequence follows: TGTGCCAGCAGCTTCTCGGGCAATCAGCCCCAGCATTTT.